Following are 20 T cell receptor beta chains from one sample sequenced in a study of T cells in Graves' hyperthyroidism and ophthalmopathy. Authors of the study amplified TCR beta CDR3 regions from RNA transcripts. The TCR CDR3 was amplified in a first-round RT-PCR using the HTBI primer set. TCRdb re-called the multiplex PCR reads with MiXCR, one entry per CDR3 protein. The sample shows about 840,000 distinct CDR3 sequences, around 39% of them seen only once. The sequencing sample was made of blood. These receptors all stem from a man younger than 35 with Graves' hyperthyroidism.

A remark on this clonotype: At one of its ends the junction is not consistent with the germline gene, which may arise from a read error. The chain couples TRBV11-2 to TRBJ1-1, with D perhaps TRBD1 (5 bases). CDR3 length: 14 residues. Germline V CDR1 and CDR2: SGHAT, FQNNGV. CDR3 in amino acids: CASHNGAGSTEALF. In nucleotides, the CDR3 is TGTGCCAGCCACAACGGGGCAGGGAGCACTGAAGCTCTCTTT.

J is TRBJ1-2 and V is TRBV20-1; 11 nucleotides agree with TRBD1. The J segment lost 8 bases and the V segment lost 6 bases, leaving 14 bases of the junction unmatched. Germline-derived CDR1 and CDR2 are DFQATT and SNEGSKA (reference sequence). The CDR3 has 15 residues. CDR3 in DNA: TGCAGTGCCACCCCCGGGACAGGGGGTCGTCAAGGCTACACCTTC. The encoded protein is CSATPGTGGRQGYTF.

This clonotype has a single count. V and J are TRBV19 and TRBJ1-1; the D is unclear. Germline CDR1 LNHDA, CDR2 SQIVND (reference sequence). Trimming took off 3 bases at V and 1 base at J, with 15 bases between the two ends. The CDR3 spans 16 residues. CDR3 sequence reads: CASSILGNEENTEAFF. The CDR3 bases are TGTGCCAGTAGTATCCTGGGGAATGAGGAGAACACTGAAGCTTTCTTT.

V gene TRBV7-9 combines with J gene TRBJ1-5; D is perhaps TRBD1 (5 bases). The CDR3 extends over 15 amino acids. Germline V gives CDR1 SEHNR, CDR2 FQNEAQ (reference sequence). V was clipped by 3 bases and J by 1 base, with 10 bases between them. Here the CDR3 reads CASSFGTLSNQPQHF. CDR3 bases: TGTGCCAGCAGCTTTGGGACCTTGAGCAATCAGCCCCAGCATTTT.

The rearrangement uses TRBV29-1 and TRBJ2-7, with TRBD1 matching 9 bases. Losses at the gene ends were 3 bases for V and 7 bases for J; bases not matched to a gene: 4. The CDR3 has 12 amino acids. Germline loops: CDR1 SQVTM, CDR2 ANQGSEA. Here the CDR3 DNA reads TGCAGCGTTGAGGGCGGGACAGGGGAGCAGTACTTC. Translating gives CSVEGGTGEQYF.

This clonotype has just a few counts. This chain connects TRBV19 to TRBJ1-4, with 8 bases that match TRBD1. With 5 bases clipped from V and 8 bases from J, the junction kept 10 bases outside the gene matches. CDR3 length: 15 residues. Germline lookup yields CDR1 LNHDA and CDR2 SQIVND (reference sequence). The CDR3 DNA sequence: TGTGCCAGTAGTCCATCCAGGGGGCGAGAGGAAAAACTGTTTTTT. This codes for CASSPSRGREEKLFF.

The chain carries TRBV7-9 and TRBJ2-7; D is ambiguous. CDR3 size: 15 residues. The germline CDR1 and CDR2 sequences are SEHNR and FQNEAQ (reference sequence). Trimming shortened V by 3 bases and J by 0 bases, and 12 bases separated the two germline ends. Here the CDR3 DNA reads TGTGCCAGCAGCTTCCCCGGTAGGAGCTCCTACGAGCAGTACTTC. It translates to CASSFPGRSSYEQYF.

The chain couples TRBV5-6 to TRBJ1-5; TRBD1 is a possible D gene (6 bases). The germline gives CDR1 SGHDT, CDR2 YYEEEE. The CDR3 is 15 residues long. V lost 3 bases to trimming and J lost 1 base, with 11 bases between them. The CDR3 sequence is CASSWGRASNQPQHF. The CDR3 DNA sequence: TGTGCCAGCAGCTGGGGGCGGGCAAGCAATCAGCCCCAGCATTTT.

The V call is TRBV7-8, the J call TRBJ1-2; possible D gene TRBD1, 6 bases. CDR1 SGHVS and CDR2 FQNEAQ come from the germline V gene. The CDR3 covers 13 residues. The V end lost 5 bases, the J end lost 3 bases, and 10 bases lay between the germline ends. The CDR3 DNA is TGTGCCAGCAGCCCCAGGGGCCACTATGGCTACACCTTC. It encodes CASSPRGHYGYTF. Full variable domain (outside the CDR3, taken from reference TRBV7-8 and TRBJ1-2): GAGVSQSPRYKVAKRGQDVALRCDPISGHVSLFWYQQALGQGPEFLTYFQNEAQLDKSGLPSDRFFAERPEGSVSTLKIQRTQQEDSAVYLCASSPRGHYGYTFGSGTRLTVV.

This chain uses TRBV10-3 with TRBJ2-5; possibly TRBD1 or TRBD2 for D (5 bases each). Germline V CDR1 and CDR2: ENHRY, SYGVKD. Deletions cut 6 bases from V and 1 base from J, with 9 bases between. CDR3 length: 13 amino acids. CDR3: CAIRPGTQETQYF. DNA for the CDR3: TGTGCCATCAGACCCGGGACCCAAGAGACCCAGTACTTC.

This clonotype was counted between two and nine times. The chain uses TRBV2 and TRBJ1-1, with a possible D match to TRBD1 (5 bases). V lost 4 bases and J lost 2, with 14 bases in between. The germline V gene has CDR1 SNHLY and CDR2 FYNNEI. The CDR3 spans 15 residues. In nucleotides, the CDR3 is TGTGCCAGCAGTGCTGGGGCCAGGCGAAACACTGAAGCTTTCTTT. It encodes CASSAGARRNTEAFF.

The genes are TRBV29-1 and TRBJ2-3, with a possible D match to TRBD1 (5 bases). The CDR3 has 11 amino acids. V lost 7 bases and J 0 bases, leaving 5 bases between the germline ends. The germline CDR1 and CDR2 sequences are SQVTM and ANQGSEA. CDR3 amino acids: CSAGSTDTQYF. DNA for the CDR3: TGCAGCGCAGGGAGCACAGATACGCAGTATTTT.

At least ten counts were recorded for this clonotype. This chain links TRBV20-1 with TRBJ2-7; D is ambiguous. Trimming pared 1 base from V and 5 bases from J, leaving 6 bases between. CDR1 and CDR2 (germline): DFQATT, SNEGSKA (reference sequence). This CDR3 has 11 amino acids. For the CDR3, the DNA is TGCAGTGCTAGAGTGCGCCACGAGCAGTACTTC. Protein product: CSARVRHEQYF.

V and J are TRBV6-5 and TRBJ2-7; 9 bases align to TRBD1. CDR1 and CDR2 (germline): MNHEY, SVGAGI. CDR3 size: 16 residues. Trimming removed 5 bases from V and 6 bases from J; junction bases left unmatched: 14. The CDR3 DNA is TGTGCCAGCAGTAACACCGCCTGGGACAGGGATTCCGAGCAGTACTTC. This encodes CASSNTAWDRDSEQYF.

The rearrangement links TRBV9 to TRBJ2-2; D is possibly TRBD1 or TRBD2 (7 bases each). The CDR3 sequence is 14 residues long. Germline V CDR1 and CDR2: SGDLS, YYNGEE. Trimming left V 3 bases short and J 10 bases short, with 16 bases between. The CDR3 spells CASSGTRGGEELFF. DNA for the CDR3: TGTGCCAGCAGCGGGACTAGAGGGGGCGAGGAGCTGTTTTTT.

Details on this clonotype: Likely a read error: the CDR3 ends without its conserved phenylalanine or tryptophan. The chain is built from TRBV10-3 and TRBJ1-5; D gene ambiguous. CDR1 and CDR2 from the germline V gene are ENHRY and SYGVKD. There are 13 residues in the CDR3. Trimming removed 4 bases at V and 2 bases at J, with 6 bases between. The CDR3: CAISGGRNQPQHL. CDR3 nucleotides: TGTGCCATCAGTGGGGGTCGCAATCAGCCCCAGCATCTC.

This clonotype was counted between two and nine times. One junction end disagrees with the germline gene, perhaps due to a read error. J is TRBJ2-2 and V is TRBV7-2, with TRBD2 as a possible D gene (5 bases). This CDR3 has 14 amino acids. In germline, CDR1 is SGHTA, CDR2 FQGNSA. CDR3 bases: TGCGCCAGCAGCCAAGCCGGGAACCTCGGGGAGCTGTTTTTT. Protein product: CASSQAGNLGELFF.

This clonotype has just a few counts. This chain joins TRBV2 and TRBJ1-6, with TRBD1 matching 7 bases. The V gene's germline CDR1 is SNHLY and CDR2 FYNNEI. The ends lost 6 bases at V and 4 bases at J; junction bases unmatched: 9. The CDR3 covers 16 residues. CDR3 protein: CASSHRGQAYNSPLHF. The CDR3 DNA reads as TGTGCCAGCAGCCACCGAGGACAGGCGTATAATTCACCCCTCCACTTT.

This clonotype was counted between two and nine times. The CDR3 nucleotides are TGTGCCAGCAGCCAGGTGGAAAGCTACGAGCAGTACTTC. It codes for CASSQVESYEQYF. This rearrangement joins TRBV6-2 or TRBV6-3 to TRBJ2-7; D unresolved. Germline V gene data show CDR1 as MNHEY and CDR2 as SVGEGT. This CDR3 spans 13 amino acids. The V and J ends lost 6 bases and 3 bases respectively, with 12 bases between them.

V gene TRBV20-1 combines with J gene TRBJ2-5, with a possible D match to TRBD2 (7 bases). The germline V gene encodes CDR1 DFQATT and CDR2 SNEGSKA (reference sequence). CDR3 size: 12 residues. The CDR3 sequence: CSQVGGVQTQYF. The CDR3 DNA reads TGCAGCCAAGTAGGGGGGGTCCAGACCCAGTACTTC.